Each of the 23 T cell receptor beta chains below was sequenced from the same sample in a study of technical replicates of blood from a few donors. Profiling relied on immunoSEQ multiplex PCR, and the TCRdb table lists in-frame clones only, not all of them. Of just over 95,000 clones in the sample, roughly 94% were seen once. Sequencing was carried out using T cells isolated from PBMCs. The receptor source for this set is a human donor in good health.

The rearrangement links TRBV14 to TRBJ1-2, with 9 nucleotides matching TRBD1. Trimming at V came to 0 bases and at J to 4 bases, leaving 9 bases not matched to a gene. From germline, CDR1 is SGHDN and CDR2 FVKESK. The CDR3 spans 17 residues. This CDR3 reads CASSQDTGQGFFYGYTF. Written as DNA, the CDR3 is TGTGCCAGCAGCCAAGATACCGGACAGGGGTTTTTCTATGGCTACACCTTC. The variable domain in full, with the rest retrieved from reference TRBV14 and TRBJ1-2, is EAGVTQFPSHSVIEKGQTVTLRCDPISGHDNLYWYRRVMGKEIKFLLHFVKESKQDESGMPNNRFLAERTGGTYSTLKVQPAELEDSGVYFCASSQDTGQGFFYGYTFGSGTRLTVV.

V and J are TRBV30 and TRBJ2-7; D call uncertain. Germline V CDR1 and CDR2: GTSNPN, SVGIG (reference sequence). The V end was cut by 1 base, the J end by 3 bases, with 10 bases between. The CDR3 consists of 13 residues. The CDR3 here is CAWSAVELYEQYF. In nucleotides, the CDR3 is TGTGCCTGGAGTGCCGTAGAACTCTACGAGCAGTACTTC.

The rearrangement joins TRBV15 to TRBJ2-3; 9 bases align to TRBD1. CDR1 and CDR2 (germline): LNHNV, YYDKDF (reference sequence). J was trimmed by 4 bases and V by 5 bases; bases with no gene match: 7. The CDR3 totals 15 residues. CDR3 in amino acids: CATSLEQGASDTQYF. In DNA, the CDR3 is TGTGCCACCAGCCTCGAACAGGGGGCATCAGATACGCAGTATTTT.

This sequence joins TRBV27 and TRBJ2-3; 8 bases are shared with TRBD1. This CDR3 contains 15 residues. Germline V gives CDR1 MNHEY, CDR2 SMNVEV (reference sequence). V shed 5 bases and J 3 bases; nucleotides not matched to a gene: 7. The CDR3 sequence is CASSQRTGSTDTQYF. In DNA, the CDR3 is TGTGCCAGCAGTCAGCGGACAGGGTCGACAGATACGCAGTATTTT.

The gene calls are TRBV15 and TRBJ1-2; 9 bases line up with TRBD1. V trimming: 0 bases; J trimming: 14 bases; junction bases outside the gene matches: 13. CDR3 length: 15 residues. CDR1 is LNHNV, CDR2 YYDKDF, per germline (reference sequence). Written as DNA, the CDR3 is TGTGCCACCAGCAGAGATCAGGGGACAGGGTGGCCGCGTACCTTC. Protein product: CATSRDQGTGWPRTF.

The genes are TRBV19 and TRBJ2-7; 7 positions agree with TRBD1. With V trimmed by 6 bases and J by 0 bases, 5 bases remained unmatched. This CDR3 region has 14 residues. Germline CDR1 reads LNHDA; CDR2 reads SQIVND (reference sequence). The CDR3, as DNA: TGTGCCAGTAGATTAGACAGGGACTCCTACGAGCAGTACTTC. Its protein is CASRLDRDSYEQYF.

Only one count was recorded for this clone. The chain employs TRBV19 and TRBJ1-3, with D perhaps matching TRBD1 (5 bases). V was trimmed by 2 bases and J by 0 bases, leaving 8 bases between them. Germline V gene lookup returns CDR1 LNHDA and CDR2 SQIVND (reference sequence). The CDR3 is 15 residues long. CDR3 in DNA: TGTGCCAGTAGTATAAGGGGCTTCTCTGGAAACACCATATATTTT. Residues: CASSIRGFSGNTIYF.

This chain links TRBV27 with TRBJ2-3; the match to TRBD2 covers 8 bases. Germline assignment: CDR1 MNHEY and CDR2 SMNVEV (reference sequence). With 5 bases clipped from V and 9 bases from J, the junction kept 13 bases outside the gene matches. This CDR3 has 15 amino acids. Written as DNA, the CDR3 is TGTGCCAGCAGTCATGGTCCCGGGACTAGTGCCACGCAGTATTTT. It specifies CASSHGPGTSATQYF.

The J gene is TRBJ1-2, the V gene TRBV19, with no clear D. Trimming removed 3 bases at V and 3 bases at J, with 8 bases between. Per the germline V gene, CDR1 is LNHDA and CDR2 is SQIVND (reference sequence). CDR3 length: 13 amino acids. In DNA, the CDR3 is TGTGCCAGTAGTATTGAGGTTTACTATGGCTACACCTTC. Its translation: CASSIEVYYGYTF.

This clone was observed a single time. V usage is TRBV30 and J usage is TRBJ1-2, with TRBD1 matching over 8 bases. Germline values: CDR1 GTSNPN, CDR2 SVGIG (reference sequence). The J segment lost 1 base and the V segment lost 2 bases, leaving 3 bases of the junction unmatched. This CDR3 region has 14 residues. CDR3 protein: CAWSPDRGNYGYTF. The CDR3 DNA is TGTGCCTGGAGTCCCGACAGGGGTAACTATGGCTACACCTTC.

V is TRBV5-6 and J is TRBJ1-3; D is uncertain. The germline gives CDR1 SGHDT, CDR2 YYEEEE. Trimming pared 5 bases from V and 1 base from J, leaving 10 bases between. This CDR3 contains 14 residues. DNA for the CDR3: TGTGCCAGCAGAGTATTGCGATCTGGAAACACCATATATTTT. Translation gives CASRVLRSGNTIYF.

This chain uses TRBV4-2 with TRBJ2-7; 10 bases are shared with TRBD1. CDR3 size: 14 residues. Germline CDR1 and CDR2: LGHNA and YNFKEQ. The trim removed 4 bases at V and 5 bases at J, leaving 5 bases unmatched. Here the CDR3 DNA reads TGTGCCAGCAGCCGCGACAGGGGGCAGGACGAGCAGTACTTC. This gives the protein CASSRDRGQDEQYF.

The chain links TRBV9 to TRBJ2-7, with D tentatively TRBD2 (6 bases). With 4 bases removed from V and 2 bases from J, the gap between germline ends came to 19 bases. Per germline, CDR1 SGDLS and CDR2 YYNGEE. The CDR3 has 16 amino acids. The CDR3 nucleotides are TGTGCCAGCAGCATCTCCGGGACGGGGGATACCTACGAGCAGTACTTC. It is translated as CASSISGTGDTYEQYF.

A single count supports this clone. J is TRBJ1-1 and V is TRBV5-4, with a possible D match to TRBD1 (5 bases). From germline, CDR1 is SGHNT and CDR2 YYREEE (reference sequence). V lost 4 bases to trimming and J lost 5 bases, with 24 bases between them. The CDR3 is made up of 17 amino acids. The CDR3 nucleotides are TGTGCCAGCAGCCTTTTGGGGATTCAGGGATCTGATACTGAAGCTTTCTTT. Encoded protein: CASSLLGIQGSDTEAFF.

This clone was counted between two and nine times. The rearrangement uses TRBV6-5 and TRBJ1-4; no firm D call. Deletions cut 8 bases from V and 0 bases from J, with 7 bases between. CDR1 is MNHEY, CDR2 SVGAGI, per germline. The CDR3 extends over 13 amino acids. CDR3 bases: TGTGCCAGCGGCTTGGCAACTAATGAAAAACTGTTTTTT. Its translation: CASGLATNEKLFF.

The rearrangement links TRBV19 to TRBJ2-4; a weak D match, TRBD2 (6 bases). Germline V gene sequence: CDR1 LNHDA, CDR2 SQIVND (reference sequence). Trimming took off 5 bases at V and 7 bases at J, with 15 bases between the two ends. There are 14 residues in the CDR3. The CDR3 reads CASSSWDLTNIQYF. The CDR3 DNA is TGTGCCAGTAGTTCGTGGGACTTGACGAACATTCAGTACTTC. The variable domain in full, completed from reference TRBV19 and TRBJ2-4, reads DGGITQSPKYLFRKEGQNVTLSCEQNLNHDAMYWYRQDPGQGLRLIYYSQIVNDFQKGDIAEGYSVSREKKESFPLTVTSAQKNPTAFYLCASSSWDLTNIQYFGAGTRLSVL.

Turning to this clone: One junction end does not reproduce the germline sequence, and a read error may be involved. The gene calls are TRBV4-3 and TRBJ2-7, with TRBD1 matching 8 bases. CDR3 size: 14 residues. Germline V lookup: CDR1 LGHNA, CDR2 YSLEER. The CDR3 protein is CACSHSRGLYEQYF. The DNA of the CDR3 is TGCGCCTGCAGCCATAGCAGGGGGCTCTACGAGCAGTACTTC.

The V call is TRBV28, the J call TRBJ2-5; 9 bases match TRBD1. The V segment lost 0 bases and the J segment 4 bases; nucleotides outside the gene matches: 9. In germline, CDR1 is MDHEN, CDR2 SYDVKM. This CDR3 contains 17 residues. The CDR3 is CASSLWTLGQGVETQYF. The CDR3 nucleotides are TGTGCCAGCAGTTTATGGACCCTGGGACAGGGTGTAGAGACCCAGTACTTC.

V gene TRBV7-2 combines with J gene TRBJ2-5; 13 nucleotides match TRBD2. This CDR3 contains 15 residues. Trimming removed 5 bases from V and 5 bases from J; junction bases left unmatched: 5. Germline CDR1 SGHTA, CDR2 FQGNSA. CDR3 nucleotide sequence: TGTGCCAGCAGCCTACTAGCGGGAGGGCGGGAGACCCAGTACTTC. Translating it yields CASSLLAGGRETQYF.

J is TRBJ2-1 and V is TRBV14; 7 bases are a match to TRBD2. This CDR3 comprises 16 residues. After removal of 1 base from V and 6 bases from J, the junction contained 9 bases not matched to a gene. The germline CDR1 and CDR2 sequences are SGHDN and FVKESK. The CDR3: CASSQGMWEGVNEQFF. The CDR3 nucleotides read TGTGCCAGCAGCCAAGGAATGTGGGAGGGTGTCAATGAGCAGTTCTTC.

The chain recombines TRBV2 with TRBJ2-7, with D tentatively TRBD2 (5 bases). The CDR3 sequence is 12 residues long. Germline V CDR1 and CDR2: SNHLY, FYNNEI. V dropped 8 bases and J dropped 2 bases, with 10 bases sitting between them. The CDR3 DNA sequence: TGTGCCAGCCTGGCTAGCCCCTACGAGCAGTACTTC. The encoded protein is CASLASPYEQYF.

The sample holds one count of this clone. V gene TRBV7-6 combines with J gene TRBJ1-4; perhaps TRBD1 as D (6 bases). Trimming removed 5 bases from V and 0 bases from J, with 16 bases in between. This CDR3 spans 17 amino acids. CDR1 SGHVS and CDR2 FNYEAQ come from the germline V gene. CDR3 DNA: TGTGCCAGCAGCCTTTGGAAGGGGGTTGCAACTAATGAAAAACTGTTTTTT. Translating gives CASSLWKGVATNEKLFF.

This chain uses TRBV30 with TRBJ1-2; possible D gene TRBD1, 6 bases. This CDR3 spans 16 amino acids. Germline V CDR1 and CDR2: GTSNPN, SVGIG (reference sequence). Trimming pared 4 bases from V and 2 bases from J, leaving 20 bases between. For the CDR3, the DNA is TGTGCCTGGATCCACGACGGGCAGGGGTTAAACTATGGCTACACCTTC. Protein sequence: CAWIHDGQGLNYGYTF.